This T cell receptor beta chain was obtained from a study of shared clonotypes between healthy human individuals. Trimming stripped 3 bases from V and 2 bases from J, with 20 bases between. The CDR3 has 17 amino acids. Germline V gene sequence: CDR1 LGHNA, CDR2 YSLEER. Clones were sequenced by immunoSEQ multiplex PCR, and TCRdb holds only the in-frame ones, with some missing. The profile shows roughly 2.2 million clones, about 92% of them singletons. Material for sequencing was naive CD4+ T cells from PBMCs. Subset specified: CD45RA+ positively selected. This clonotype was sampled from a young man in good health. Some clones in this sample may be carry-over from other donors' samples. V gene TRBV4-3 combines with J gene TRBJ2-7; TRBD2 is a possible D gene (6 bases). The CDR3 loop reads CASSQVLWGGNPYEQYF. As DNA, the CDR3 is TGCGCCAGCAGCCAGGTCCTCTGGGGCGGGAACCCCTACGAGCAGTACTTC.